This T cell receptor (beta chain) was obtained from a study of blood T cell repertoires in COVID-19. About the study: The study drew acute and convalescent COVID-19 samples from the United States, Italy and Spain. T cells, B-cell-depleted T cells, or PBMCs provided the cDNA or gDNA that served as material.

The CDR3 is 14 residues long. Germline V lookup: CDR1 LGHNA, CDR2 YNFKEQ. With 4 bases clipped from V and 7 bases from J, the junction kept 5 bases outside the gene matches. Authors' methods: Estimation of nucleated cell counts was performed using reference gene primer amplification. TCRdb's copy holds only in-frame clones and misses some; the assay was immunoSEQ multiplex PCR. V and J calls plus clone size are reproduced from that table; the DNA served to infer D and trimming. The data hold 60,000 to 70,000 clones, with approximately 91% observed a single time. The sequence came from a human donor in a cohort sampled during active COVID-19. The J gene is TRBJ1-4, the V gene TRBV4-2, with 8 bases that match TRBD1. Sequenced input: peripheral blood. As DNA, the CDR3 is TGTGCCAGCAGCCCTTCGACAGGGGCTGAAAAACTGTTTTTT. Its protein is CASSPSTGAEKLFF.